The next 5 T cell receptor beta chains were all read from a single sample in a study of cytomegalovirus exposure and HLA in healthy donors. PCR employed 60 Vbeta and 13 Jbeta primers. Method: immunoSEQ multiplex PCR; TCRdb's copy keeps in-frame clones and lacks some. The sample shows approximately 250,000 clones, more than 75% of them seen only once. Sequenced sample: PBMCs. These receptors all come from a girl aged 2 to 10 in good health and CMV-seronegative.

This chain links TRBV11-2 with TRBJ2-4; possible D gene TRBD1, 5 bases. The CDR3 sequence is 13 residues long. Trimming took off 5 bases at V and 5 bases at J, with 10 bases between the two ends. Germline values: CDR1 SGHAT, CDR2 FQNNGV. CDR3 DNA: TGTGCCAGCAGCCTGCAGGGCCAAAACATTCAGTACTTC. This sequence encodes CASSLQGQNIQYF. The full variable domain, rest sourced from reference TRBV11-2 and TRBJ2-4, is EAGVAQSPRYKIIEKRQSVAFWCNPISGHATLYWYQQILGQGPKLLIQFQNNGVVDDSQLPKDRFSAERLKGVDSTLKIQPAKLEDSAVYLCASSLQGQNIQYFGAGTRLSVL.

This clone has only one observation. V and J are TRBV11-2 and TRBJ2-1; D remains ambiguous. V lost 6 bases, J lost 10 bases, and 22 bases lay in between. Germline V CDR1 and CDR2: SGHAT, FQNNGV. The CDR3 extends over 15 amino acids. The CDR3: CASRSTTTLVAEQFF. The CDR3 region has the DNA TGTGCCAGCAGGTCTACTACGACCTTAGTTGCGGAGCAGTTCTTC.

V and J are TRBV5-1 and TRBJ2-7; possibly TRBD2 for D (5 bases). CDR1 and CDR2 from the germline V gene are SGHRS and YFSETQ. V gave up 1 base and J gave up 0 bases, with 8 bases separating them. The CDR3 extends over 14 amino acids. The CDR3 DNA follows: TGCGCCAGCAGCTTGCCCGCGGGCTCCTACGAGCAGTACTTC. Its protein product is CASSLPAGSYEQYF.

A single count supports this clone. This chain uses TRBV10-1 with TRBJ2-2; 7 nucleotides line up with TRBD2. V dropped 6 bases and J dropped 1; count of bases not matched to a gene: 2. This CDR3 has 14 amino acids. CDR1 is WNHNN and CDR2 is SYGVQD in the germline V gene (reference sequence). The CDR3 DNA reads TGCGCCAGCAGAAGGACTAGGAACACCGGGGAGCTGTTTTTT. Translated: CASRRTRNTGELFF.

This sequence joins TRBV6-1 and TRBJ2-5, with 12 positions matching TRBD2. Trimming took 9 bases from V and 5 from J; bases not matched to a gene: 7. Germline values: CDR1 MNHNS, CDR2 SASEGT. The CDR3 runs 14 residues. The CDR3 nucleotides are TGTGCCAGTCGACTAGCGGGAGTTTTGGAGACCCAGTACTTC. This translates into CASRLAGVLETQYF.